These 13 T cell receptor beta chains share one sample of origin, sequenced in a study of cytomegalovirus exposure and HLA in healthy donors. The PCR ran on 60 Vbeta and 13 Jbeta primers. This table comes from immunoSEQ multiplex PCR, and its TCRdb copy is limited to in-frame clones, with some not included. Among under 200,000 clones listed, less than 90% were seen once. The sequenced sample was PBMCs. Source of these receptors: a woman under 40 in good health and CMV-seronegative.

The CDR3 region has the DNA TGTGCCAGCAGTGTGGAGGCGGGAGGGCCAGATACGCAGTATTTT. Protein sequence: CASSVEAGGPDTQYF. The J gene is TRBJ2-3, the V gene TRBV2; 9 bases are shared with TRBD2. The V gene's germline CDR1 is SNHLY and CDR2 FYNNEI. With V trimmed by 4 bases and J by 4 bases, 6 bases remained unmatched. This CDR3 spans 15 amino acids.

The V gene is TRBV11-2, the J gene TRBJ2-2, with 15 bases aligning to TRBD2. Germline V gives CDR1 SGHAT, CDR2 FQNNGV. The CDR3 loop spans 17 amino acids. J lost 5 bases, V lost 5 bases, and 6 bases had no gene match. CDR3 sequence: CASSTGLAGGGTGELFF. The CDR3 DNA reads TGTGCCAGCAGCACGGGACTAGCGGGGGGAGGAACCGGGGAGCTGTTTTTT.

The chain joins TRBV2 to TRBJ2-7, with 11 positions matching TRBD1. CDR1 is SNHLY and CDR2 is FYNNEI in the germline V gene. The length of the CDR3 is 15 residues. Unmatched junction bases numbered 6, after V lost 6 bases and J lost 2 bases. In nucleotides, the CDR3 is TGTGCCAGCAGCATACGGACAGGGGGCCCCTACGAGCAGTACTTC. Translation: CASSIRTGGPYEQYF.

The chain carries TRBV19 and TRBJ1-1, with TRBD1 identical over 8 bases. V lost 6 bases, J lost 0 bases, and 12 bases stayed unmatched. There are 17 residues in the CDR3. Germline V gene data show CDR1 as LNHDA and CDR2 as SQIVND (reference sequence). CDR3 DNA sequence: TGTGCCAGTAGGCCTCTCGGACAGGGTTTATTGAACACTGAAGCTTTCTTT. Its translation is CASRPLGQGLLNTEAFF.

This chain connects TRBV6-5 to TRBJ2-5, with D perhaps matching TRBD2 (6 bases). Germline V CDR1 and CDR2: MNHEY, SVGAGI. The CDR3 has 15 amino acids. With 1 base removed from V and 4 bases from J, the gap between germline ends came to 13 bases. DNA for the CDR3: TGTGCCAGCAGTTACTGGGCTAGCGAGAGAGAGACCCAGTACTTC. Translation gives CASSYWASERETQYF.

This CDR3 is CASSLIGGGEQYF. CDR3 coding DNA: TGTGCCAGCAGCTTAATTGGGGGCGGCGAGCAGTACTTC. This chain uses TRBV7-3 with TRBJ2-7; D perhaps matches TRBD1 (6 bases). The CDR3 has 13 amino acids. Per germline, CDR1 SGHTA and CDR2 FQGTGA. Trimming stripped 1 base from V and 6 bases from J, with 10 bases between.

The V and J genes are TRBV6-1 and TRBJ1-4; 7 positions match TRBD1. The CDR3 extends over 15 amino acids. J gave up 8 bases and V 2 bases, and 8 bases lay outside the gene matches. Germline lookup yields CDR1 MNHNS and CDR2 SASEGT. The CDR3: CASSELRGVREKLFF. CDR3 sequence (DNA): TGTGCCAGCAGTGAACTCAGGGGGGTTCGGGAAAAACTGTTTTTT.

This clone was seen a handful of times. J is TRBJ2-3 and V is TRBV5-1; D uncertain. This CDR3 spans 13 amino acids. V was shortened by 0 bases and J by 4 bases, with 6 bases between the two germline ends. Germline values: CDR1 SGHRS, CDR2 YFSETQ. This CDR3 is CASSLGSADTQYF. CDR3 in DNA: TGCGCCAGCAGCTTGGGTTCAGCAGATACGCAGTATTTT.

The V and J genes are TRBV5-1 and TRBJ2-7; 9 nucleotides align to TRBD1. This CDR3 comprises 15 residues. The V gene's germline CDR1 is SGHRS and CDR2 YFSETQ. The V and J ends lost 2 bases and 6 bases, in that order; junction bases with no gene match: 9. DNA of the CDR3: TGCGCCAGCAGCTTTACAACCGGGACAGGGTTCGAGCAGTACTTC. As protein: CASSFTTGTGFEQYF.

V usage is TRBV5-1 and J usage is TRBJ1-1; 9 positions agree with TRBD1. The length of the CDR3 is 15 residues. The ends lost 2 bases at V and 1 base at J; junction bases unmatched: 3. CDR1 is SGHRS, CDR2 YFSETQ, per germline. The CDR3, as DNA: TGCGCCAGCAGCTTCCAACAGGGGGCGAACACTGAAGCTTTCTTT. Translated, it gives CASSFQQGANTEAFF. Full variable domain (rest looked up from reference TRBV5-1 and TRBJ1-1): KAGVTQTPRYLIKTRGQQVTLSCSPISGHRSVSWYQQTPGQGLQFLFEYFSETQRNKGNFPGRFSGRQFSNSRSEMNVSTLELGDSALYLCASSFQQGANTEAFFGQGTRLTVV.

The chain carries TRBV6-5 and TRBJ2-3; TRBD1 matches 8 bases. Trimming removed 8 bases from V and 2 bases from J; junction bases left unmatched: 9. CDR1 MNHEY and CDR2 SVGAGI come from the germline V gene. The CDR3 has 15 residues. As DNA, the CDR3 is TGTGCCAGCGGAATAAGACAGGGGAACACAGATACGCAGTATTTT. Translated, it gives CASGIRQGNTDTQYF.

The V gene is TRBV2, the J gene TRBJ1-5, with D maybe TRBD1 (5 bases). Germline V gene data show CDR1 as SNHLY and CDR2 as FYNNEI. Trimming shortened V by 2 bases and J by 6 bases, and 14 bases separated the two germline ends. The CDR3 contains 15 residues. The CDR3 sequence: CASSEYMGGTQPQHF. The CDR3 region has the DNA TGTGCCAGCAGTGAATATATGGGGGGAACTCAGCCCCAGCATTTT.

This chain uses TRBV4-1 with TRBJ1-1; no reliable D call. The V gene lost 5 bases and the J gene lost 1 base, with 8 bases spanning the gap. The germline V gene encodes CDR1 MGHRA and CDR2 YSYEKL. This CDR3 contains 13 residues. CDR3: CASSDLRNTEAFF. CDR3 nucleotide sequence: TGCGCCAGCAGCGATCTACGGAACACTGAAGCTTTCTTT.